The T cell receptor (beta chain) described here comes from a study of cytomegalovirus exposure and HLA in healthy donors. Points from the study as a whole: The study recorded more than 150 TCR beta chains that were cytomegalovirus-associated.

The CDR3 sequence is 11 residues long. Trimming pared 10 bases from V and 6 bases from J, leaving 12 bases between. Germline CDR1 is SGHVS and CDR2 is FNYEAQ. Generated by immunoSEQ multiplex PCR, the TCRdb table keeps only in-frame clones and is missing some. There are tens of thousands of clones in the sample; approximately 90% occur only once, and 2.5% to 3.5% lies in the top ten. Comment on this clone: Its antigen is as yet unknown.

The donors were part of the validation cohort of over a hundred subjects. That cohort was separate from the first cohort, which comprised fewer than 800 subjects. The V gene is TRBV7-6, the J gene TRBJ1-1, with D perhaps matching TRBD1 (6 bases). The material sequenced was PBMCs. This clonotype originated in a man between 18 and 29 years old in good health and CMV-seronegative. CDR3 amino acids: CANDEGAEAFF. CDR3 bases: TGTGCCAACGATGAGGGGGCTGAAGCTTTCTTT.